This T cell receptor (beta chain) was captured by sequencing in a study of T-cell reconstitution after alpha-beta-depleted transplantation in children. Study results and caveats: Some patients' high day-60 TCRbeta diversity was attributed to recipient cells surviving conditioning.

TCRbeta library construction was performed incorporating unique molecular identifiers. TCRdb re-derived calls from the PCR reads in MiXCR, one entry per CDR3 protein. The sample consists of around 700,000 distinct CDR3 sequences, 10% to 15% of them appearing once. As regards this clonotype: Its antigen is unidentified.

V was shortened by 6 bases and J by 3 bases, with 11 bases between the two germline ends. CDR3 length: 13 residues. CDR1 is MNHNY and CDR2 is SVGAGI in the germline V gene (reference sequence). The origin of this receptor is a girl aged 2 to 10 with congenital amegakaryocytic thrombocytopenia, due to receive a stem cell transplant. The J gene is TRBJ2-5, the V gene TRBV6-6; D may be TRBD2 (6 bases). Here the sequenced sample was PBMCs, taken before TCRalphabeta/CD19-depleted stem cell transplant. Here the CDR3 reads CASRKPGEETQYF. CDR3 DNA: TGTGCCAGCAGGAAACCGGGGGAAGAGACCCAGTACTTC.